This T cell receptor beta chain was found in a study of blood T cell repertoires in COVID-19 (dated by TCRdb to 2020 to 2021). Regarding the complete study: Collaborator samples came from the United States, Italy and Spain and covered acute and convalescent phases of COVID-19. Nearly every sample came with metadata listing a de-identified subject ID, COVID-19 status, age in years and sex. Where HLA class I and class II types were available, the types were taken from metadata supplied by the sample provider, not from assay-based typing. The material from the prospective study consisted of cDNA or gDNA derived from T cells, B-cell-depleted T cells, or PBMCs. A freely available public database, intended as a resource for researchers studying the immune response to SARS-CoV-2, is where the repertoires were released. Samples came from the ongoing ImmuneRACE study (first 160 participants) plus 1,254 subjects from 6 global collaborators. The dataset comprised deeply sampled blood TCRbeta repertoires from subjects exposed to, actively infected with, or recovered from COVID-19. General conclusions and limits of the study: Clinical and demographic metadata were provided uncurated, with the amount varying by source and participant.

This clone was counted a few times. What this receptor recognizes is not known. No per-base quality is available; no much larger clone lies one base away. Whole blood was collected in K2EDTA tubes by collaborating institutions according to the institutions' own protocols. For TCRbeta analysis, collaborators shipped samples in one of three forms: frozen whole blood, isolated PBMCs, or DNA extracted from either of those sample types. TCRbeta CDR3 regions were amplified from genomic DNA by means of the immunoSEQ Assay, a bias-controlled multiplex PCR. As for the authors' bioinformatics: The number of nucleated cells in each sample was estimated from the amplification of reference gene primers within the assay. To quantify the absolute abundance of each unique TCRbeta CDR3 rearrangement, sequence reads were collapsed and filtered. For each sample, productive Simpson clonality was calculated as the square root of Simpson's diversity index across productive rearrangements. TCRdb stores this immuneACCESS table with in-frame sequences only. Part of the clones is absent; in the studies checked, under half of the shortfall reflects unresolved V genes, and no reason is known for the rest. V, J and clone size are taken as reported in that table, and D and trimming were inferred from the DNA itself. The sample includes about 70,000 clones, with over 60% observed a single time. 25% to 30% of the sample is in the top ten clones.

Sequences SGHRS (CDR1) and YFSETQ (CDR2) are obtained from the germline V gene. The CDR3 holds 15 amino acids from the cysteine to the phenylalanine. The entry retains the CDR3 DNA only, 45 bases that are in frame from base 1. Relative to germline, V is missing 4 bases and J is missing 5 bases, with 8 bases of the junction outside any gene match. The chain links TRBV5-1 with TRBJ2-5, with 10 bases matching TRBD1. This TCR came from a woman aged 80 or older with active or convalescent COVID-19. Sequencing used peripheral blood. The CDR3 reads as follows: CASSAPGQGYETQYF. In nucleotide form, the sequence is TGCGCCAGCAGCGCCCCGGGACAGGGGTACGAGACCCAGTACTTC.